These T cell receptor beta chains were read from a single sample in a study of shared clonotypes between healthy human individuals. Measured with immunoSEQ multiplex PCR; TCRdb has only the in-frame clones, and not every one. The table records 660,000 or so clones, approximately 96% of them present only once. Material for sequencing was naive CD8+ T cells sorted from blood. Receptor source: a woman under 40 in good health. The CDR3 runs from the conserved cysteine through the conserved F or W. Each record gives: V gene, clone size, J gene, D gene, CDR3 DNA, CDR3 protein. The D gene is left open where the match is weak. The size field is filled for only some rows; it gives once, few, many or a size class.

TRBV28	.	TRBJ2-3	.	TGTGCCAGCACCCGGCGCTTAGGAGGGAGGTCAGATACGCAGTATTTT	CASTRRLGGRSDTQYF
TRBV9	.	TRBJ2-1	.	TGTGCCAGCAGCGTAGTAGGGGTTGGAGATGAGCAGTTCTTC	CASSVVGVGDEQFF
TRBV19	.	TRBJ2-1	.	TGTGCCAGTAGTATAGATCTCGGGGCTCGGAATGAGCAGTTCTTC	CASSIDLGARNEQFF
TRBV9	.	TRBJ2-1	TRBD2	TGTGCCAGCAGCGCTGGACTAGCGGACTACAATGAGCAGTTCTTC	CASSAGLADYNEQFF
TRBV28	.	TRBJ2-3	.	TGTGCCAGCAGTTTTGGGGCCACAGATACGCAGTATTTT	CASSFGATDTQYF
TRBV19	.	TRBJ2-5	TRBD2	TGTGCCAGTAGTTGGGACGGGAGGGCCCCGGAGACCCAGTACTTC	CASSWDGRAPETQYF
TRBV4-1	.	TRBJ2-1	TRBD2	TGCGCCAGCAGCGCGGGACTAGCGTCGGATGAGCAGTTCTTC	CASSAGLASDEQFF
TRBV27	.	TRBJ1-1	.	TGTGCCAGCAGTTTTAATCCCGCGACTGAAGCTTTCTTT	CASSFNPATEAFF
TRBV27	.	TRBJ2-2	.	TGTGCCAGCAGTTTATCAGGGAGTGGGGAGCTGTTTTTT	CASSLSGSGELFF
TRBV9	few	TRBJ2-3	.	TGTGCCAGCAGCGTAGGGGGTGGGTCAGATACGCAGTATTTT	CASSVGGGSDTQYF
TRBV6-1	once	TRBJ2-7	.	TGTGCCAGCAGTGAAGGGGACACAGCCTACGAGCAGTACTTC	CASSEGDTAYEQYF
TRBV7-9	.	TRBJ2-2	.	TGTGCCAGCAGCTTACTAGCGAACACCGGGGAGCTGTTTTTT	CASSLLANTGELFF
TRBV5-4	.	TRBJ1-5	.	TGTGCCAGCAGCGATGGAACGGGGCCCCAGCATTTT	CASSDGTGPQHF
TRBV29-1	.	TRBJ2-1	TRBD2	TGCAGCGCATCCGGGACTAGCAGGTACAATGAGCAGTTCTTC	CSASGTSRYNEQFF
TRBV27	.	TRBJ2-5	.	TGTGCCAGCAGTTTAGGGGCAGGGGGGAAGACCCAGTACTTC	CASSLGAGGKTQYF
TRBV7-3	.	TRBJ2-3	TRBD1	TGTGCCAGCAGCAAAGGGACAGGGGTTAATGTCGGGGATACGCAGTATTTT	CASSKGTGVNVGDTQYF
TRBV9	.	TRBJ2-1	TRBD2	TGTGCCAGCAGCGTGGACGGGAGGCCACGGGAGCAGTTCTTC	CASSVDGRPREQFF
TRBV2	.	TRBJ2-2	.	TGTGCCAGCAGAAAGACAGGGAACACCGGGGAGCTGTTTTTT	CASRKTGNTGELFF
TRBV5-6	.	TRBJ2-7	TRBD1	TGTGCCAGCAGCTTGACAGGGGGTTACTCCTACGAGCAGTACTTC	CASSLTGGYSYEQYF
TRBV2	.	TRBJ2-7	.	TGTGCCAGCAGTGACTGGGGAAAGAACTCCTACGAGCAGTACTTC	CASSDWGKNSYEQYF
TRBV7-3	.	TRBJ2-7	TRBD1	TGTGCCAGCAGCTTAGGGACAGGGGGCTTCTACGAGCAGTACTTC	CASSLGTGGFYEQYF
TRBV28	.	TRBJ1-3	.	TGTGCCAGCAGTTTTGACTCCGAGGGACGGAACACCATATATTTT	CASSFDSEGRNTIYF
TRBV10-3	.	TRBJ1-4	TRBD1	TGTGCCATCAGTGCGGACAGGGGCGAAAAACTGTTTTTT	CAISADRGEKLFF
TRBV28	.	TRBJ2-7	TRBD2	TGTGCCAGCAGTTTTGTAGCGGGTGAAACCTCCTACGAGCAGTACTTC	CASSFVAGETSYEQYF
TRBV10-1	.	TRBJ2-3	TRBD1	TGCGCCAGCAGTGAGGGGACAGCGAACACAGATACGCAGTATTTT	CASSEGTANTDTQYF
TRBV9	.	TRBJ2-2	.	TGTGCCAGCAGCGTTTCGCGGGACGGGACCGGGGAGCTGTTTTTT	CASSVSRDGTGELFF
TRBV28	.	TRBJ2-7	.	TGTGCCAGCACGAGCCGGACAGACCTTTTGAAGCAGTACTTC	CASTSRTDLLKQYF
TRBV27	.	TRBJ2-3	TRBD1	TGTGCCAGCAGGGGACAGGGAGACACAGATACGCAGTATTTT	CASRGQGDTDTQYF
TRBV5-6	.	TRBJ2-2	.	TGTGCCAGCAGCTTGGCGACCGGGGACAACACCGGGGAGCTGTTTTTT	CASSLATGDNTGELFF
TRBV28	.	TRBJ1-5	.	TGTGCCAGCAGTTCCCCCGTACACGAATATAGCAATCAGCCCCAGCATTTT	CASSSPVHEYSNQPQHF
TRBV6-5	.	TRBJ2-3	.	TGTGCCAGCAGTTCGGGCCGGGGCACTAGCACAGATACGCAGTATTTT	CASSSGRGTSTDTQYF